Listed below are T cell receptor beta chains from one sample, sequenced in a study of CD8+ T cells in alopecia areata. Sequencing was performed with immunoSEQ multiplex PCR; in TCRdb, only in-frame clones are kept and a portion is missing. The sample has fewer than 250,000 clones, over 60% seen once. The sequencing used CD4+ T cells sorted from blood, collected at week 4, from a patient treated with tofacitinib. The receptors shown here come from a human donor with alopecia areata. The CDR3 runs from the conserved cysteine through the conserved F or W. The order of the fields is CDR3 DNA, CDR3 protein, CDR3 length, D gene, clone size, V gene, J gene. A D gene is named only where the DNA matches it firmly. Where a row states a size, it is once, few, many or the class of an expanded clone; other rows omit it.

TGTGCCAGCAGCTTACAGGATGGGGAGCAGTTCTTC	CASSLQDGEQFF	12	.	.	TRBV2	TRBJ2-1
TGCGCCAGCAGCCAAGAGGCTAGCGGGCAAGAGACCCAGTACTTC	CASSQEASGQETQYF	15	TRBD2	.	TRBV4-3	TRBJ2-5
TGCGCCAGCGGGCCAGCAACTAATGAAAAACTGTTTTTT	CASGPATNEKLFF	13	.	.	TRBV5-1	TRBJ1-4
TGTGCCAGCACCCCCCCCTGGGGGGCTGGAAACACCATATATTTT	CASTPPWGAGNTIYF	15	.	.	TRBV6-5	TRBJ1-3
TGTGCCAGCAAACCCCTCTCCTACAATGAGCAGTTCTTC	CASKPLSYNEQFF	13	.	.	TRBV7-8	TRBJ2-1
TGCAGCGTTGTACTAGCGGGGGGGCCGCGCACAGATACGCAGTATTTT	CSVVLAGGPRTDTQYF	16	TRBD2	.	TRBV29-1	TRBJ2-3
TGCGCCAGCAGCCCTGGTGGGTCAGCCTACGAGCAGTACTTC	CASSPGGSAYEQYF	14	.	.	TRBV4-3	TRBJ2-7
TGCGCCAGCAGCCAAGACGGCGGGGTACGGCAGCCCCAGCATTTT	CASSQDGGVRQPQHF	15	.	.	TRBV4-3	TRBJ1-5
TGTGCCAGCAGACGTGGGACATCTGTCGCCTTC	CASRRGTSVAF	11	.	.	TRBV6-5	TRBJ1-2
TGTGCCAGCATTTTTACAGCCAAATACGAGCAGTACTTC	CASIFTAKYEQYF	13	.	.	TRBV2	TRBJ2-7
TGTGCCAGCTCAACAACCGGGACAGGGTTTCAGCCCCAGCATTTT	CASSTTGTGFQPQHF	15	TRBD1	few	TRBV18	TRBJ1-5
TGTGCCTGGAGTCGAGCGGGGGGAATTGATACGCAGTATTTT	CAWSRAGGIDTQYF	14	TRBD2	.	TRBV30	TRBJ2-3
TGTGCCAGCAGCTTAGGGAAGGGGAATCAGCCCCAGCATTTT	CASSLGKGNQPQHF	14	.	.	TRBV7-9	TRBJ1-5
TGTGCCATCAGTGAGTTTGGCGGCACAGATACGCAGTATTTT	CAISEFGGTDTQYF	14	.	.	TRBV10-3	TRBJ2-3
TGTGCCTGGGCCCGACAGGCTTCACTCTATGGCTACACCTTC	CAWARQASLYGYTF	14	.	.	TRBV30	TRBJ1-2
TGCGCCAGCAGTCAACTCAGAGTGGGAAACAAAAACTATGGCTACACCTTC	CASSQLRVGNKNYGYTF	17	.	.	TRBV23-1	TRBJ1-2
TGTGCCAGCAGTTTAGAGGGGACCTATGGCTACACCTTC	CASSLEGTYGYTF	13	.	.	TRBV28	TRBJ1-2
TGTGCCTCCCGGTCGGGGGGCAACTATGGCTACACCTTC	CASRSGGNYGYTF	13	.	.	TRBV10-3	TRBJ1-2
TGCAGCGTTGATGGGGGGATGGGCGAAAAACTGTTTTTT	CSVDGGMGEKLFF	13	.	once	TRBV29-1	TRBJ1-4
TGCGCCAGCAGTCTATCCCCGGGACGGGATAATTCACCCCTCCACTTT	CASSLSPGRDNSPLHF	16	.	few	TRBV5-1	TRBJ1-6
TGTGCCAGCAGTCCCCGGACCGGGACAGGGCTAGGAAACACCATATATTTT	CASSPRTGTGLGNTIYF	17	TRBD1	.	TRBV27	TRBJ1-3
TGTGCCAGCAGCTTTGTAGTTGTAACAGATACGCAGTATTTT	CASSFVVVTDTQYF	14	.	.	TRBV11-2	TRBJ2-3
TGCAGCGTTCGGACAGGGAATAATTCACCCCTCCACTTT	CSVRTGNNSPLHF	13	TRBD1	once	TRBV29-1	TRBJ1-6
TGTGCCAGCAGCGTTAGCGGGACCAGCACAGATACGCAGTATTTT	CASSVSGTSTDTQYF	15	TRBD2	.	TRBV9	TRBJ2-3
TGTGCCTGGAGTGTGAAGGGGGTGAGCTCCTACGAGCAGTACTTC	CAWSVKGVSSYEQYF	15	.	.	TRBV30	TRBJ2-7
TGTGCCTGGACCGCACTAGCGGGTGCCTACAATGAGCAGTTCTTC	CAWTALAGAYNEQFF	15	TRBD2	.	TRBV30	TRBJ2-1
TGCGCCAGCAGCTTGGCCGGGGGGCTGAACACTGAAGCTTTCTTT	CASSLAGGLNTEAFF	15	.	.	TRBV5-1	TRBJ1-1
TGTGCCATCAGCGTTGGGTACGAGCAGTACTTC	CAISVGYEQYF	11	.	.	TRBV10-3	TRBJ2-7
TGCAGCGTTGGCAGGAACACTGAAGCTTTCTTT	CSVGRNTEAFF	11	.	.	TRBV29-1	TRBJ1-1
TGTGCCAGCAGTTACTCAGATGGGCGCGCCGTAGCTTTCTTT	CASSYSDGRAVAFF	14	.	few	TRBV6-6	TRBJ1-1
TGTGCCAGTAGTCGGGACAGCGAAGAGACCCAGTACTTC	CASSRDSEETQYF	13	TRBD1	few	TRBV19	TRBJ2-5
TGTGCCTGGAGGGGGGCGCGGGTTTTGAACACTGAAGCTTTCTTT	CAWRGARVLNTEAFF	15	.	.	TRBV30	TRBJ1-1
TGTGCCAGCAGACGTAGCGGGGGGAACACCGGGGAGCTGTTTTTT	CASRRSGGNTGELFF	15	TRBD2	.	TRBV25-1	TRBJ2-2
TGCAGTGCTAGAATCAACACTGAAGCTTTCTTT	CSARINTEAFF	11	.	.	TRBV20-1	TRBJ1-1
TGTGCCTGGAGTATGGCAGGGGGCAGGTTCGAAGCTTTCTTT	CAWSMAGGRFEAFF	14	TRBD1	.	TRBV30	TRBJ1-1
TGTGCCAGCTCACCACGGGATGAAGCTTTCTTT	CASSPRDEAFF	11	.	.	TRBV18	TRBJ1-1
TGTGCCAGCAGAGGGGGGGTTAGTGATCAGCCCCAGCATTTT	CASRGGVSDQPQHF	14	.	few	TRBV2	TRBJ1-5
TGCAGCGTGACCACGGGCTGGAACTATGGCTACACCTTC	CSVTTGWNYGYTF	13	.	.	TRBV29-1	TRBJ1-2